Only a few counts were recorded for the clone carrying this T cell receptor (beta chain). Its antigen is not known. The read stops 3 residues short of the end of the CDR3; the missing end is completed from the germline J gene. The data were obtained in a study of T cell clonality in common variable immunodeficiency. Study results and caveats: CVID subjects shared fewer TCRbeta clones than healthy controls did. Repertoire-complication correlations in CVID were limited by patient heterogeneity. In common variable immunodeficiency, TCR beta chains reportedly carried fewer deletions and N-nucleotide insertions.

This CDR3 has 14 amino acids. The germline V gene encodes CDR1 KGHSH and CDR2 LQKENI. The V gene end was trimmed by 6 bases and the J gene end by 6 bases; junction bases not matched to a gene: 11. Clones were read by immunoSEQ multiplex PCR, and TCRdb kept only the in-frame ones, dropping some. Sampling found about 15,000 clones, none seen once. Blood came from CVID subjects not ill and not taking immunomodulatory or immunosuppressive medication. Sequencing input: peripheral blood mononuclear cells. This chain joins TRBV18 and TRBJ2-7, with 7 bases fitting TRBD1. The TCR comes from a human donor with common variable immunodeficiency. The CDR3 loop reads CASSQGQTAAEQYF. The part of the CDR3 DNA that was read is TGTGCCAGCTCCCAGGGACAGACAGCCGCCGAG.